A single sample is the source of the 13 T cell receptor beta chains below, sequenced in a study of blood T cell repertoires in COVID-19. Only in-frame clones appear in the TCRdb table, and some are missing; sequencing was by immunoSEQ multiplex PCR. The top ten hold 2.2% of the sample, which has some 38,000 clones, 90% to 95% seen once. The source material was peripheral blood. These TCRs come from a man between 50 and 59 years old with active COVID-19.

The J gene is TRBJ1-4, the V gene TRBV19; TRBD1 matches 7 bases. Trimming took 3 bases from V and 4 from J; bases not matched to a gene: 5. This CDR3 region has 15 residues. Germline lookup yields CDR1 LNHDA and CDR2 SQIVND (reference sequence). The CDR3 reads CASSIRQGGNEKLFF. The CDR3 bases are TGTGCCAGTAGTATTCGACAGGGTGGTAATGAAAAACTGTTTTTT.

The chain uses TRBV7-3 and TRBJ2-3, with 11 bases identical to TRBD2. The CDR3 has 16 amino acids. After removal of 5 bases from V and 5 bases from J, the junction contained 9 bases not matched to a gene. Germline V lookup: CDR1 SGHTA, CDR2 FQGTGA. The CDR3 DNA reads as TGTGCCAGCAGCCCGTATAGCGGGGGGGCCGAAGATACGCAGTATTTT. It encodes CASSPYSGGAEDTQYF.

V and J are TRBV5-1 and TRBJ1-3, with 7 bases matching TRBD1. The ends lost 1 base at V and 1 base at J; junction bases unmatched: 2. Germline V gene lookup returns CDR1 SGHRS and CDR2 YFSETQ. CDR3 size: 15 residues. Here the CDR3 DNA reads TGCGCCAGCAGCTTGACAGGGGAATCTGGAAACACCATATATTTT. Amino acid sequence: CASSLTGESGNTIYF.

V and J are TRBV7-9 and TRBJ2-3, with TRBD2 identical over 13 bases. V was clipped by 5 bases and J by 0 bases; unmatched bases: 11. Looked up from germline, CDR1 is SEHNR and CDR2 is FQNEAQ (reference sequence). This CDR3 region has 19 residues. The CDR3: CASSPGLAGVASSTDTQYF. The CDR3 DNA reads as TGTGCCAGCAGCCCAGGACTAGCGGGAGTGGCTTCGAGCACAGATACGCAGTATTTT.

V and J are TRBV5-1 and TRBJ2-2; TRBD2 is a possible D gene (6 bases). Germline lookup yields CDR1 SGHRS and CDR2 YFSETQ. Deletions cut 0 bases from V and 2 bases from J, with 8 bases between. The CDR3 runs to 15 residues. Here the CDR3 reads CASSLEGGNTGELFF. In DNA form, the CDR3 reads TGCGCCAGCAGCTTGGAGGGAGGTAACACCGGGGAGCTGTTTTTT.

The sample holds a few counts of this clone. This chain links TRBV30 with TRBJ1-6; weak D call: TRBD1 (5 bases). V dropped 8 bases and J dropped 7 bases, with 18 bases sitting between them. Germline CDR1 is GTSNPN and CDR2 is SVGIG (reference sequence). The CDR3 has 14 amino acids. For the CDR3, the DNA is TGTGCCGGGGAAGGGGCCGGGGGGAATTCACCCCTCCACTTT. It codes for CAGEGAGGNSPLHF.

V is TRBV24-1 and J is TRBJ1-6, with D tentatively TRBD1 (5 bases). This CDR3 spans 11 amino acids. Germline V gene data show CDR1 as KGHDR and CDR2 as SFDVKD. Trimming removed 9 bases at V and 7 bases at J, with 6 bases between. The DNA of the CDR3 is TGTGCCACCGGGGGGAATTCACCCCTCCACTTT. It codes for CATGGNSPLHF.

This chain links TRBV18 with TRBJ1-4; 12 positions agree with TRBD1. CDR3 length: 14 residues. The V and J ends lost 6 bases and 7 bases, in that order; junction bases with no gene match: 3. The germline V gene encodes CDR1 KGHSH and CDR2 LQKENI. CDR3 region: CASSGDRGLEKLFF. DNA of the CDR3: TGTGCCAGCTCCGGGGACAGGGGGCTTGAAAAACTGTTTTTT.

The chain has TRBV2 and TRBJ1-1, with D tentatively TRBD1 (6 bases). Trimming took off 8 bases at V and 5 bases at J, with 18 bases between the two ends. Germline V gene sequence: CDR1 SNHLY, CDR2 FYNNEI. This CDR3 is 14 amino acids long. CDR3 in DNA: TGTGCCAGCCGTGGGGTCAGGGGAGGGACTGAAGCTTTCTTT. Amino acids: CASRGVRGGTEAFF.

The table lists this clone with a count of one. The chain recombines TRBV5-1 with TRBJ2-3; D gene unclear. Trimming stripped 0 bases from V and 2 bases from J, with 7 bases between. CDR1 and CDR2 (germline): SGHRS, YFSETQ. There are 14 residues in the CDR3. This chain's CDR3 is CASSLEPHTDTQYF. CDR3 nucleotide sequence: TGCGCCAGCAGCTTGGAGCCCCACACAGATACGCAGTATTTT.

The chain is built from TRBV6-1 and TRBJ1-2; D uncertain. CDR1 MNHNS and CDR2 SASEGT come from the germline V gene. This CDR3 is 16 amino acids long. V lost 3 bases, J lost 0 bases, and 14 bases lay in between. The CDR3 DNA sequence: TGTGCCAGCAGTGACCGGAGTTGGCGGACTAACTATGGCTACACCTTC. Encoded protein: CASSDRSWRTNYGYTF.

The chain joins TRBV7-8 to TRBJ2-1; a weak D match, TRBD1 (5 bases). The CDR3 length is 16 residues. Per the germline V gene, CDR1 is SGHVS and CDR2 is FQNEAQ. With 0 bases removed from V and 1 base from J, the gap between germline ends came to 10 bases. In nucleotides, the CDR3 is TGTGCCAGCAGCTTAGCAGGGGTACGATCCTACAATGAGCAGTTCTTC. It translates to CASSLAGVRSYNEQFF.

This clone was observed a single time. The chain carries TRBV11-2 and TRBJ2-1, with D possibly being TRBD1 (5 bases). This CDR3 spans 15 amino acids. The germline V and J ends were trimmed by 5 bases and 0 bases, with 11 bases remaining between them. CDR1 and CDR2 from the germline V gene are SGHAT and FQNNGV. Here the CDR3 DNA reads TGTGCCAGCAGCCCACGACAGAGCTCCTACAATGAGCAGTTCTTC. Its protein product is CASSPRQSSYNEQFF. The entire variable domain, with the rest obtained from reference TRBV11-2 and TRBJ2-1, is as follows: EAGVAQSPRYKIIEKRQSVAFWCNPISGHATLYWYQQILGQGPKLLIQFQNNGVVDDSQLPKDRFSAERLKGVDSTLKIQPAKLEDSAVYLCASSPRQSSYNEQFFGPGTRLTVL.